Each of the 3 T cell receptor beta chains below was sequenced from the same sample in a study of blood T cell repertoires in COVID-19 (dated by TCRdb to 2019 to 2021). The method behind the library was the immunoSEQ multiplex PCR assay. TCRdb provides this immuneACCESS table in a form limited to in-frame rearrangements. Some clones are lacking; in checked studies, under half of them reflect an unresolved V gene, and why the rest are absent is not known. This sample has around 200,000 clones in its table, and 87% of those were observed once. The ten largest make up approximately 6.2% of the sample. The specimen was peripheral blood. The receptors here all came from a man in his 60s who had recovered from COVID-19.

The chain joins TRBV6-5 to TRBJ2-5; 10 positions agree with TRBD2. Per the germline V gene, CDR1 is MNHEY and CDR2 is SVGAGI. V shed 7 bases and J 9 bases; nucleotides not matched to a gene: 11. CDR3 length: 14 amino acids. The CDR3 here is CASNPSGSLGAQYF. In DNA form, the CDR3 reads TGTGCCAGCAACCCTAGCGGGAGTCTGGGGGCCCAGTACTTC.

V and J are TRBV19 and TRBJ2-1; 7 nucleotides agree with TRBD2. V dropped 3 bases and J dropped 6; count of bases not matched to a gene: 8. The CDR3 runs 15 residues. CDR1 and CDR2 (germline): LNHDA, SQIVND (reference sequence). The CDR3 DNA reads TGTGCCAGTAGTATGGTCGCGGGAGCGTCCAATGAGCAGTTCTTC. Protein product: CASSMVAGASNEQFF.

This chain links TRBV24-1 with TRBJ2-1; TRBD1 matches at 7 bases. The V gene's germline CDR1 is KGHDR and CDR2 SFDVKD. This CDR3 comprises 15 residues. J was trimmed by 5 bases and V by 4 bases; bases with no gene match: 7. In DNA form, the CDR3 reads TGTGCCACCAGTGACCGGACAGGTCACCACAATGAGCAGTTCTTC. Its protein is CATSDRTGHHNEQFF.